The present entry profiles one TCR beta chain with its context. The sample is drawn from a study of CD8+ T cells in alopecia areata. The sequencing template was cDNA reverse transcribed from extracted RNA. The assay was immunoSEQ multiplex PCR, and TCRdb's table has in-frame clones only and misses some. The profile shows roughly 65,000 clones, under 55% of them singletons. Germline V gene lookup returns CDR1 SGDLS and CDR2 YYNGEE. V was trimmed by 0 bases and J by 7 bases, leaving 14 bases between them. The CDR3 is 15 amino acids. Material: CD8+ T cells sorted from blood, obtained at week 0. The sequence came from a human donor with alopecia areata. The genes are TRBV9 and TRBJ2-1; the D gene is possibly TRBD2 (5 bases). CDR3 residues: CASSVGSSPGNEQFF. CDR3 sequence (DNA): TGTGCCAGCAGCGTAGGTTCCAGTCCGGGGAATGAGCAGTTCTTC. The whole variable domain, filled in from reference TRBV9 and TRBJ2-1, reads DSGVTQTPKHLITATGQRVTLRCSPRSGDLSVYWYQQSLDQGLQFLIQYYNGEERAKGNILERFSAQQFPDLHSELNLSSLELGDSALYFCASSVGSSPGNEQFFGPGTRLTVL.